This T cell receptor (beta chain) is from a study of beta chain features in type 1 diabetes. Study-wide results and limits: Diminished insertions and augmented deletions at VDJ junctions characterized type 1 diabetes patients. Among all four CD4+ subsets, Type 1 diabetes patients had TCRB CDR3s that were moderately but significantly shorter. A potential influence of HLA type upon TCRB rearrangement remained unresolved herein.

The CDR3 is 14 residues long. V lost 4 bases and J 5 bases, leaving 11 bases between the germline ends. The V gene's germline CDR1 is MNHEY and CDR2 SVGAGI. Expressed TCRB transcripts were sequenced, since all the RNA that had been isolated was reverse transcribed. TCRdb's table, derived via immunoSEQ multiplex PCR, lists solely in-frame clones and lacks some. Of almost 350,000 clones listed, around 9% are singletons. This clone was detected only a few times. Its matching antigen is unknown. This TCR was sampled from a man between 25 and 39 years old with type 1 diabetes. V is TRBV6-5 and J is TRBJ2-2; D gene unclear. The sample taken for sequencing was central memory CD4+ T cells from blood. Here the CDR3 reads CASSSPPVTGELFF. The CDR3, as DNA: TGTGCCAGCAGTTCCCCCCCCGTGACCGGGGAGCTGTTTTTT.